This TCR beta chain was sequenced during a study of blood T cell repertoires in COVID-19. Across the study: COVID-19 samples collected from the United States, Italy and Spain covered acute and convalescent phases. PBMCs, B-cell-depleted T cells, or T cells provided the cDNA or gDNA that made up the material.

As handled by the study authors: Nucleated cell counts were estimated from reference gene primer amplification. TCRdb keeps only in-frame clones here, not all; method: immunoSEQ multiplex PCR. The DNA gave D and trimming, while V, J and clone size come from that table. The sample comprises around 60,000 clones, around 90% of which are singletons, and roughly 3.9% rests with the top ten. Sequenced input: peripheral blood. The sequence was obtained from a man in his fifties or sixties with active COVID-19.

The CDR3 DNA reads as TGTGCCAGCAGCTTGGGTACCGGGACTTTCCAAGAGACCCAGTACTTC. Translating gives CASSLGTGTFQETQYF. J is TRBJ2-5 and V is TRBV5-6; perhaps TRBD2 as D (6 bases). Trimming removed 0 bases at V and 1 base at J, with 13 bases between. Germline lookup yields CDR1 SGHDT and CDR2 YYEEEE. CDR3 length: 16 residues.